This T cell receptor beta chain was captured by sequencing in a study of PD-1 blockade in classical Hodgkin lymphoma. Study-wide points: The authors have not defined what causes the repertoire differences, possibly disease activity or prior therapy.

Repertoires were generated with immunoSEQ multiplex PCR, while TCRdb's copy carries only in-frame clones and drops some. This table has some 21,000 clones, about 80% appearing once. The time point: newly diagnosed, previously untreated cHL patient sample. Negative magnetic selection isolated CD4+ T cells from thawed PBMCs. PBMCs from untreated, newly diagnosed classical Hodgkin lymphoma were comparison samples. Notes on this clone: The antigen is unknown.

The sample taken for sequencing was CD4+ T cells from blood. This sequence originates from a human donor with classical Hodgkin lymphoma.

CDR3 sequence reads: CASSEISLGNTEAFF. The CDR3 nucleotides read TGTGCCAGCAGTGAAATAAGCCTCGGGAACACTGAAGCTTTCTTT. V is TRBV6-1 and J is TRBJ1-1, with no clear D. There are 15 residues in the CDR3. V was cut by 2 bases and J by 1 base, with 11 bases left in between. The germline V gene encodes CDR1 MNHNS and CDR2 SASEGT.